This T cell receptor beta chain was observed in a study of vaccination and CD4 T cells after COVID-19 (dated by TCRdb to 2021 to 2024). Background for the entire study: SARS-CoV-2 positivity had been established in the convalescent patients by nasal swab PCR, and mild disease was recorded in several of these patients and severe disease in one. The convalescent cohort included six males and four females, with two Hispanic individuals, seven Caucasians, two Asians and one multiracial person. Participants received two doses of either the Pfizer-BioNTech BNT162b2 vaccine (n=8) or the Moderna mRNA-1273 vaccine (n=2). Post-COVID blood samples were collected from convalescent patients a median of roughly 100 days after diagnosis, with a range of roughly 35 to 180 days. The time from the second vaccine dose to post-vaccine blood sampling had a median of around 72 days and ranged from roughly 13 to 241 days. For stimulating the cultures, overlapping spike peptide pools were used, derived from SARS-CoV-2 as well as from the common cold coronaviruses HCoV-NL63, HCoV-OC43 and HCoV-229E. Control cultures used a CEFX viral epitope pool as positive control, an HIV-1 Nef peptide pool as negative control, or no peptide. In over 8 COVID-19 convalescent patients and several infection-naive healthy vaccine recipients, researchers compared the spike-specific CD4+ TCR repertoire from before mRNA vaccination with the repertoire from after.

The sample holds a few counts of this clonotype. Which antigen it targets is not known. Base qualities are not provided; no much larger clone lies one nucleotide away. The sample's treatment or condition label, in plain terms: approximately nine-day PBMC culture with coronavirus spike peptide pools or control peptides (ViraFEST assay). The study used the ViraFEST assay, which expanded antigen-specific T cells with peptide pools and then identified expanded clonotypes by TCR sequencing. The convalescent patients' positive SARS-CoV-2 PCR tests were from March to December 2020, which was before the Alpha, Beta and Delta variants emerged in the United States. PBMCs were cultured at approximately 2.1 million per well in IMDM supplemented with approximately 5% human AB serum and around 9.5 IU/ml IL-2, with approximately 10 ug/ml peptide pools added. Half of the culture medium was replaced with fresh IL-2-containing medium on days 3 and 7. Once the cells had been in culture for around ten days, the EasySep CD4+ T cell isolation kit was used to isolate CD4+ T cells by negative selection. PBMCs were separated from whole blood using Ficoll-Paque Plus gradient centrifugation and then either used fresh or cryopreserved at -140C. Each culture condition was generally run in triplicate wells.

The library was prepared using PCR. DNA from cultured CD4+ T cells was subjected to TCR sequencing with the Oncomine TCR Beta short-read assay at the Johns Hopkins FTIC core. Genomic DNA was extracted from the cultured CD4+ T cells with the QIAamp micro DNA kit. Oncomine TCR Beta libraries from cultured CD4+ T cells were pooled with unique dual indexes and sequenced on an Illumina iSeq 100. The authors processed their data as follows. Non-productive sequences were filtered out, and CDR3s that did not start with C, did not end with F or W, or were shorter than 7 amino acids were discarded. The MANAFEST web application was used to identify antigen-specific clonotypes by comparing peptide-stimulated wells against reference wells and other culture wells. To be called positive, a clone needed an FDR below 0.05, an odds ratio above 5, and a productive frequency above 0.1% in at least two of three replicate wells. A clonotype counted as cross-reactive if it showed significant expansion both in the SARS-CoV-2 spike wells and in at least one common cold coronavirus spike condition. Levenshtein distances (stringdist) and unrooted phylogenetic trees (ape) in R version 3.6.1 were used to assess CDR3 homology. The public reads were reprocessed in TCRdb via fastp at Q25 and MiXCR, keeping in-frame beta chains. Every entry covers one CDR3 protein and lists the most common genes and DNA from its rows. These V and J calls derive from TCRdb rather than the authors' analysis. In this sample the table shows under 20,000 distinct CDR3 sequences, approximately 45% of which occur a single time. The ten largest clones capture 6.5% of the sample.

The investigation overall reported the following: An increase in the median number of SARS-CoV-2-reactive clonotypes from 20 to 25 after infection to 38 after vaccination was observed, but the change was not found to be significant. Relatively few convalescent patients were included in the study, and early timepoints after natural infection were not analyzed. Of the vaccine-specific clones found in convalescent patients, nearly all (304 of 307) were mono-reactive for SARS-CoV-2 spike instead of being cross-reactive with common cold coronaviruses. Among convalescent patients, a median roughly 90% of the SARS-CoV-2-reactive clones seen after vaccination appeared only after vaccination, which suggests priming specific to the vaccine.

V loses 1 base, J loses 0 bases, and the germline ends lie 4 bases apart. Via the germline V gene, CDR1 is SGHVS and CDR2 FQNEAQ. The CDR3 covers 14 residues, taking in both the cysteine and the phenylalanine. Kept here is only the CDR3 DNA, which spans 42 bases and is read in frame from base 1. The rearranged segments are TRBV7-8 and TRBJ1-5, with no reliable assignment of the D segment. The receptor was derived from a human donor who had recovered from COVID-19. The source material was CD4+ T cells from blood, cultured in vitro, sampled after SARS-CoV-2 vaccination. CDR3 protein: CASSLVVSNQPQHF. The DNA sequence is given as TGTGCCAGCAGCTTAGTTGTTAGCAATCAGCCCCAGCATTTT.